The rows below give T cell receptor beta chains drawn from one sample of a study of PD-1 blockade in classical Hodgkin lymphoma. Produced via immunoSEQ multiplex PCR; TCRdb's table is partial and in-frame only. Here the sample spans around 23,000 clones, about 82% being singletons. The starting material was peripheral blood mononuclear cells (PBMCs), obtained before the second cycle of nivolumab. These receptors were collected from a human donor with classical Hodgkin lymphoma. CDR3s include the opening cysteine and the closing phenylalanine or tryptophan. Fields, in order: CDR3 length, V gene, D gene, clone size, J gene, CDR3 protein, CDR3 DNA. A D gene is named only where the DNA matches it firmly. Rows give clone size only sometimes, using once, few, many, or a class for an expanded clone.

>15|TRBV9|NA|NA|TRBJ2-3
CASSVERLGTDTQYF
TGTGCCAGCAGCGTAGAACGACTAGGGACAGATACGCAGTATTTT
>14|TRBV15|NA|NA|TRBJ2-3
CATSSGLGPDTQYF
TGTGCCACCAGCAGTGGGTTAGGACCAGATACGCAGTATTTT
>16|TRBV28|NA|few|TRBJ1-4
CASSFRVGTTNEKLFF
TGTGCCAGCAGTTTTCGGGTAGGGACAACTAATGAAAAACTGTTTTTT
>14|TRBV9|NA|NA|TRBJ2-5
CASSPEMVEETQYF
TGTGCCAGCAGCCCGGAAATGGTAGAGGAGACCCAGTACTTC
>15|TRBV27|NA|few|TRBJ2-5
CASSRGGTAKETQYF
TGTGCCAGCAGTAGAGGCGGGACAGCAAAAGAGACCCAGTACTTC
>14|TRBV27|NA|NA|TRBJ2-1
CASSLSLGSNEQFF
TGTGCCAGCAGTTTATCGTTGGGGAGCAATGAGCAGTTCTTC
>14|TRBV21-1|NA|NA|TRBJ2-7
CASSIPGQGNEQYF
TGTGCCAGCAGCATCCCGGGACAGGGGAACGAGCAGTACTTC
>14|TRBV4-3|NA|NA|TRBJ1-2
CASSQDFQGGGYTF
TGCGCCAGCAGCCAAGATTTCCAGGGCGGTGGCTACACCTTC
>14|TRBV6-5|NA|NA|TRBJ1-5
CASSYSGGHQPQHF
TGTGCCAGCAGTTATTCTGGGGGGCATCAGCCCCAGCATTTT
>12|TRBV7-6|NA|NA|TRBJ2-2
CASRSGSGELFF
TGTGCCAGCAGGTCGGGTTCCGGGGAGCTGTTTTTT
>15|TRBV5-6|TRBD1|NA|TRBJ1-4
CASSWWTGTNEKLFF
TGTGCCAGCAGCTGGTGGACAGGGACGAATGAAAAACTGTTTTTT
>13|TRBV7-9|NA|NA|TRBJ2-7
CASSLAQGHEQYF
TGTGCCAGCAGCTTAGCCCAGGGCCACGAGCAGTACTTC
>12|TRBV29-1|NA|NA|TRBJ2-5
CSVVADIGTQYF
TGCAGCGTTGTGGCGGACATCGGGACCCAGTACTTC
>14|TRBV2|NA|NA|TRBJ2-7
CASSLPPTGGEQYF
TGTGCCAGCAGCCTCCCCCCGACTGGGGGCGAGCAGTACTTC
>16|TRBV15|NA|NA|TRBJ2-6
CATSRSGGSGANVLTF
TGTGCCACCAGCAGATCCGGTGGGTCAGGGGCCAACGTCCTGACTTTC
>18|TRBV7-9|NA|NA|TRBJ2-7
CASSLLRIWDGRSYEQYF
TGTGCCAGCAGCTTACTCCGAATTTGGGACGGCCGCTCCTACGAGCAGTACTTC
>15|TRBV7-9|NA|NA|TRBJ2-1
CASSPLSSLYNEQFF
TGTGCCAGCAGCCCTCTCAGCAGTTTATACAATGAGCAGTTCTTC
>16|TRBV27|NA|few|TRBJ1-2
CASSFVSRGPAYGYTF
TGTGCCAGCAGTTTTGTAAGTAGAGGACCCGCCTATGGCTACACCTTC
>15|TRBV5-1|TRBD1|NA|TRBJ1-4
CASSLAGQGYEKLFF
TGCGCCAGCAGCTTGGCTGGACAGGGATATGAAAAACTGTTTTTT
>14|TRBV5-1|NA|NA|TRBJ1-6
CASSSGRDNSPLHF
TGCGCCAGCAGCTCCGGACGGGATAATTCACCCCTCCACTTT
>15|TRBV7-9|TRBD1|NA|TRBJ2-1
CASSWIQQGAHEQFF
TGTGCCAGCAGCTGGATACAACAGGGGGCCCATGAGCAGTTCTTC
>15|TRBV7-9|NA|once|TRBJ2-1
CASSLSESSYNEQFF
TGTGCCAGCAGCTTGTCAGAGAGCTCCTACAATGAGCAGTTCTTC
>17|TRBV19|NA|NA|TRBJ2-1
CASSIGAGDRSYNEQFF
TGTGCCAGTAGTATAGGGGCAGGGGACCGCTCCTACAATGAGCAGTTCTTC
>14|TRBV9|NA|few|TRBJ1-1
CASSAISVRAEAFF
TGTGCCAGCAGCGCCATTTCCGTCCGGGCTGAAGCTTTCTTT
>13|TRBV19|TRBD1|few|TRBJ1-2
CASSPWDSYGYTF
TGTGCCAGTAGTCCCTGGGACAGCTATGGCTACACCTTC
>12|TRBV6-1|NA|once|TRBJ1-2
CASSEWARPSFF
TGTGCCAGCAGTGAATGGGCCAGGCCTTCCTTCTTC
>15|TRBV5-1|TRBD1|NA|TRBJ2-7
CASSPQRTGGYEQYF
TGCGCCAGCAGCCCGCAGAGGACAGGGGGCTACGAGCAGTACTTC
>13|TRBV5-6|NA|NA|TRBJ2-5
CASSPGTARGQYF
TGTGCCAGCAGCCCCGGGACCGCCCGGGGCCAGTACTTC
>18|TRBV14|TRBD2|NA|TRBJ2-1
CASSQGLAGTNTYNEQFF
TGTGCCAGCAGCCAAGGGCTAGCGGGGACAAATACCTACAATGAGCAGTTCTTC
>14|TRBV25-1|NA|NA|TRBJ2-1
CASSEGGPYNEQFF
TGTGCCAGCAGTGAAGGGGGGCCCTACAATGAGCAGTTCTTC
>15|TRBV13|TRBD1|NA|TRBJ1-4
CASSPRTGAGEKLFF
TGTGCCAGCAGCCCCAGGACAGGGGCGGGTGAAAAACTGTTTTTT
>14|TRBV11-2|NA|NA|TRBJ2-7
CASSVPAGPYEQYF
TGTGCCAGCAGCGTCCCGGCGGGACCCTACGAGCAGTACTTC
>15|TRBV21-1|NA|NA|TRBJ2-2
CASSKGGPSNGELFF
TGTGCCAGCAGCAAAGGGGGACCTAGCAACGGGGAGCTGTTTTTT
>16|TRBV9|TRBD1|NA|TRBJ1-2
CASISGTGFLGYGYTF
TGTGCCAGCATCTCGGGGACAGGGTTTCTCGGCTATGGCTACACCTTC
>14|TRBV9|TRBD2|few|TRBJ2-1
CASSLAETYNEQFF
TGTGCCAGCAGTCTAGCGGAAACCTACAATGAGCAGTTCTTC
>16|TRBV5-4|NA|NA|TRBJ2-3
CASSLARPFTTDTQYF
TGTGCCAGCAGCTTGGCTCGTCCGTTTACCACAGATACGCAGTATTTT
>15|TRBV19|NA|NA|TRBJ1-5
CASSIGEVGNQPQHF
TGTGCCAGTAGTATAGGGGAGGTGGGCAATCAGCCCCAGCATTTT
>15|TRBV30|NA|NA|TRBJ1-3
CAWSRDSGSGNTIYF
TGTGCCTGGAGTCGGGACTCCGGCTCTGGAAACACCATATATTTT
>14|TRBV7-8|TRBD1|NA|TRBJ1-5
CASSEKGAGQPQHF
TGTGCCAGCAGCGAAAAGGGGGCCGGTCAGCCCCAGCATTTT
>13|TRBV2|TRBD2|NA|TRBJ2-5
CASRTGGQETQYF
TGTGCCAGCAGGACGGGGGGACAAGAGACCCAGTACTTC
>17|TRBV7-2|NA|NA|TRBJ1-6
CASKNHAATTRNSPLHF
TGTGCCAGCAAAAACCATGCGGCAACGACCCGAAATTCACCCCTCCACTTT
>13|TRBV7-9|NA|few|TRBJ2-2
CASSFSGTGELFF
TGTGCCAGCAGCTTTAGCGGCACCGGGGAGCTGTTTTTT
>15|TRBV19|NA|few|TRBJ1-6
CASSADFSYNSPLHF
TGTGCCAGTAGTGCGGACTTCTCCTATAATTCACCCCTCCACTTT